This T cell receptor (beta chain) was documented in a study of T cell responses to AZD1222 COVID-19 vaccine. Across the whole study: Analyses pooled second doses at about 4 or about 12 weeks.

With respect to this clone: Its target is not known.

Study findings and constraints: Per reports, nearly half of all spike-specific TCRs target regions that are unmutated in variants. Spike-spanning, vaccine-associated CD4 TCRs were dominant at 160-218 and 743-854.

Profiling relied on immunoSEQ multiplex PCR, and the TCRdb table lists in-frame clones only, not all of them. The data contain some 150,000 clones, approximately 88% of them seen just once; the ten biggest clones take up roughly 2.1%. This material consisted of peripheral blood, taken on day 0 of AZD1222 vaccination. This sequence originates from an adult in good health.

This CDR3 reads CATSGGPGTVFF. The DNA of the CDR3 is TGTGCCACCAGTGGCGGCCCCGGGACAGTCTTCTTC. The chain couples TRBV24-1 to TRBJ2-1, with 7 bases matching TRBD1. The CDR3 length is 12 residues. Trimming at V came to 5 bases and at J to 16 bases, leaving 10 bases not matched to a gene. Germline V lookup: CDR1 KGHDR, CDR2 SFDVKD.